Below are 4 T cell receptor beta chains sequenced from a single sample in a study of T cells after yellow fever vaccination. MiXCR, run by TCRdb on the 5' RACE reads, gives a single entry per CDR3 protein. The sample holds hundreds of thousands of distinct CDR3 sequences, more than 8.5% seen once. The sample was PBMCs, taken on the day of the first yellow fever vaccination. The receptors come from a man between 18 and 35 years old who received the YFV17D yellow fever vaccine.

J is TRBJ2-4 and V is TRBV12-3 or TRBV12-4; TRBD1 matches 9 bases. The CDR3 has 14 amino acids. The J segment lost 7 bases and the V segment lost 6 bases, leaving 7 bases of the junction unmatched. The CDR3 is CASSPTGGMNIQYF. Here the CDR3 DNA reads TGTGCCAGCAGCCCAACAGGGGGCATGAACATTCAGTACTTC.

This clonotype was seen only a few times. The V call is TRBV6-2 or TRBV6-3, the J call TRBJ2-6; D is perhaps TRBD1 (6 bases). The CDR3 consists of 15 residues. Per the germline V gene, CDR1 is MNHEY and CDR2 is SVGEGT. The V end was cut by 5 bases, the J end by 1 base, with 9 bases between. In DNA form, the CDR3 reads TGTGCCAGCAGTAACGACAGGTCTGGGGCCAACGTCCTGACTTTC. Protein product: CASSNDRSGANVLTF.

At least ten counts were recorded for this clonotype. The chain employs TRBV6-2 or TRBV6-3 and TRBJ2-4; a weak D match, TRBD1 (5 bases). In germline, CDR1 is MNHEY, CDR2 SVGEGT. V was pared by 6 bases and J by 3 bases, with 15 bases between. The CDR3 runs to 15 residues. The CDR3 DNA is TGTGCCAGCAGCACCAGGGCGGTGGGCAAAAACATTCAGTACTTC. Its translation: CASSTRAVGKNIQYF.

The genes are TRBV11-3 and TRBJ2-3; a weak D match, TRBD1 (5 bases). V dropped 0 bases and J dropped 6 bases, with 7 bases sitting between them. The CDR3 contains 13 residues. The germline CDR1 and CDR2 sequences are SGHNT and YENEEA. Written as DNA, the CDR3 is TGTGCCAGCAGCTTAGATTGGGGCGATACGCAGTATTTT. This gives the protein CASSLDWGDTQYF.